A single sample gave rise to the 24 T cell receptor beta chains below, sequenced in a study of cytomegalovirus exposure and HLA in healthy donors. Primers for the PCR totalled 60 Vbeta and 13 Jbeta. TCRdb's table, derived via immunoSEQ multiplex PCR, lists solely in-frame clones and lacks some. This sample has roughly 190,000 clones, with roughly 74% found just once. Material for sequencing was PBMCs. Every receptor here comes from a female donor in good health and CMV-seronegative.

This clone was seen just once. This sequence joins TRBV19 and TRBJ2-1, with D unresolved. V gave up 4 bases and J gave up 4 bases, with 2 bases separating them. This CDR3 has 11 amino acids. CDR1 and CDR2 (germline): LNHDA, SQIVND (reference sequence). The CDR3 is CASSTYNEQFF. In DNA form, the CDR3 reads TGTGCCAGTAGTACTTACAATGAGCAGTTCTTC.

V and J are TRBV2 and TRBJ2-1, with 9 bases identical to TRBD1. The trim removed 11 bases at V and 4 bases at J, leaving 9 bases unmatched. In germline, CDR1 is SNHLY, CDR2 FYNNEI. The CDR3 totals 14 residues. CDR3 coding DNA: TGTGCCTCCCAACGGGACAGGGCTTACAATGAGCAGTTCTTC. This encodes CASQRDRAYNEQFF.

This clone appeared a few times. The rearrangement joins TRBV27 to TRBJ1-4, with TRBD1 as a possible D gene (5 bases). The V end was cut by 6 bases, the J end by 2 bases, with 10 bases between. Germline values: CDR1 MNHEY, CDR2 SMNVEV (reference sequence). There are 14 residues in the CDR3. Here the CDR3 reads CASRQGLTNEKLFF. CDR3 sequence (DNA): TGTGCCAGCAGGCAGGGACTGACTAATGAAAAACTGTTTTTT.

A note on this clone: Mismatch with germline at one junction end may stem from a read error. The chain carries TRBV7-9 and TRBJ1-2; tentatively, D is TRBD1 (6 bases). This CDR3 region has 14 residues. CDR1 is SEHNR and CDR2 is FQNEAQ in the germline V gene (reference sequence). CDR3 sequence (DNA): TGTTCCAGCAGCGCCACCGGGGGGGCCTATGGCTACACCTTC. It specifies CSSSATGGAYGYTF.

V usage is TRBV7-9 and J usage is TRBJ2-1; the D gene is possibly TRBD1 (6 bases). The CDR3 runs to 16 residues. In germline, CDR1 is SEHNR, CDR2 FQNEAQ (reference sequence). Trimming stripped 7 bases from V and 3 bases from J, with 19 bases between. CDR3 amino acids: CASTTTRQAGYNEQFF. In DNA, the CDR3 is TGTGCCAGCACCACCACCCGACAGGCGGGCTACAATGAGCAGTTCTTC.

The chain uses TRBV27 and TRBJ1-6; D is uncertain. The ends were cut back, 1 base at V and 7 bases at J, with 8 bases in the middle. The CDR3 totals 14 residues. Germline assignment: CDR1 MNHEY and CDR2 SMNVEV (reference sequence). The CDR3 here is CASSLWAGNSPLHF. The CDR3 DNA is TGTGCCAGCAGTTTATGGGCGGGGAATTCACCCCTCCACTTT.

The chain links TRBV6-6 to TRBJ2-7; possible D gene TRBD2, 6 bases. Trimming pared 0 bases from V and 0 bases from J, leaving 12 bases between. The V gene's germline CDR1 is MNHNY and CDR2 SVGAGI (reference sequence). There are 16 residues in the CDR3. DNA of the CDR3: TGTGCCAGCAGTTACTCCCTAGCGCCGAGCTCCTACGAGCAGTACTTC. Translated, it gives CASSYSLAPSSYEQYF.

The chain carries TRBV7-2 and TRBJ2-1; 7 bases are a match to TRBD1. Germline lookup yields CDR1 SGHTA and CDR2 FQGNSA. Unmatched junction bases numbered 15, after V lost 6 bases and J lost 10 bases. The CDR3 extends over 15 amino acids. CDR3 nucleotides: TGTGCCAGCAGATCCCCGGGACAGCCTTCTGTAGAGCAGTTCTTC. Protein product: CASRSPGQPSVEQFF.

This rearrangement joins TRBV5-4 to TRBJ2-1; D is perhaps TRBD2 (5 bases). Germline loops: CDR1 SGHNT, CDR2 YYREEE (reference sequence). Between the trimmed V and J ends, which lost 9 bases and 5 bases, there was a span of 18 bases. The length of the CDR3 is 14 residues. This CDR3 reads CATRKSWEHNEQFF. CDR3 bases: TGTGCCACCCGGAAGTCGTGGGAGCACAATGAGCAGTTCTTC.

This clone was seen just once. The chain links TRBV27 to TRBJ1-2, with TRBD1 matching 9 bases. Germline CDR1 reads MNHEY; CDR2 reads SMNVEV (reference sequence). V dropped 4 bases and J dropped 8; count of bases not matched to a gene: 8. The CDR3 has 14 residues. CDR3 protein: CASSSPGQGGGYTF. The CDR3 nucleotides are TGTGCCAGCAGTTCTCCGGGACAGGGTGGCGGCTACACCTTC.

Here the CDR3 reads CASSLGGFPDTQYF. The CDR3, as DNA: TGTGCCAGCAGCTTAGGAGGGTTTCCAGATACGCAGTATTTT. V and J are TRBV11-3 and TRBJ2-3; TRBD2 is a possible D gene (5 bases). The V end lost 1 base, the J end lost 4 bases, and 9 bases lay between the germline ends. CDR1 SGHNT and CDR2 YENEEA come from the germline V gene. This CDR3 spans 14 amino acids.

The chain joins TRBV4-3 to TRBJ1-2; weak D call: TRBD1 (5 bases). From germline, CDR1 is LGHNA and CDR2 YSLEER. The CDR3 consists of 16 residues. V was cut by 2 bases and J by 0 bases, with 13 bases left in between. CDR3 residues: CASSQSGTGSNYGYTF. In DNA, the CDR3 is TGCGCCAGCAGCCAATCCGGGACTGGTTCTAACTATGGCTACACCTTC.

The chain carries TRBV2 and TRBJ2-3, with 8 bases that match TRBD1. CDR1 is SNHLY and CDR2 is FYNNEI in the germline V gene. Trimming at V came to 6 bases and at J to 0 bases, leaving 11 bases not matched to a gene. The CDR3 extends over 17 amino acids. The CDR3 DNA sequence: TGTGCCAGCAGGGCGGGGCAGGGGGCGAGTAGCACAGATACGCAGTATTTT. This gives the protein CASRAGQGASSTDTQYF.

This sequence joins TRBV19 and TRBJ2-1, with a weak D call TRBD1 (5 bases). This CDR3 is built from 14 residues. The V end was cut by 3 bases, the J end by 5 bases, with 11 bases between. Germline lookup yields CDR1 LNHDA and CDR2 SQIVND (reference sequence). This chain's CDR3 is CASSMARVDNEQFF. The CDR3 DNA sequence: TGTGCCAGTAGTATGGCCAGGGTCGACAATGAGCAGTTCTTC.

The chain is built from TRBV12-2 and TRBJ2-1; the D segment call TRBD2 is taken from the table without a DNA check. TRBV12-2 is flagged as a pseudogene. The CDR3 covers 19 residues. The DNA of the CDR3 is TGTGCAAGTCGCTCTGACCCCCGGACTAGCGGGATTTCCTACAATGAGCAGTTCTTC. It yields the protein CASRSDPRTSGISYNEQFF.

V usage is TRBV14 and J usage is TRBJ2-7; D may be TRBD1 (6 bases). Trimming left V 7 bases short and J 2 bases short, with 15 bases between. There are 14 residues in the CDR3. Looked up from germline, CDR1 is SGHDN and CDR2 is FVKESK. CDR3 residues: CASKPTGKAYEQYF. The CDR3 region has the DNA TGTGCCAGCAAGCCAACAGGGAAGGCCTACGAGCAGTACTTC. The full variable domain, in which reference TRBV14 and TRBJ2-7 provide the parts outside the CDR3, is EAGVTQFPSHSVIEKGQTVTLRCDPISGHDNLYWYRRVMGKEIKFLLHFVKESKQDESGMPNNRFLAERTGGTYSTLKVQPAELEDSGVYFCASKPTGKAYEQYFGPGTRLTVT.

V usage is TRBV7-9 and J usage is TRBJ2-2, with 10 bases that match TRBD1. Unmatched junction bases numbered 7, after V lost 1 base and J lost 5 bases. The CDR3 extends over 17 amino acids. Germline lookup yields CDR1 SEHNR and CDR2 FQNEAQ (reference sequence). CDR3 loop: CASSLVSGTGVTGELFF. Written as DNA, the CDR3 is TGTGCCAGCAGCTTAGTATCCGGGACAGGGGTTACCGGGGAGCTGTTTTTT.

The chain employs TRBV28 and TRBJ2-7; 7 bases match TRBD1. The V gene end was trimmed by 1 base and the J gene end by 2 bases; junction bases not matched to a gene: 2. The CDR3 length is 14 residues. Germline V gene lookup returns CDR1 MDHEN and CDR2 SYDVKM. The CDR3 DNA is TGTGCCAGCAGTTTATTGGGACAGACCTACGAGCAGTACTTC. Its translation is CASSLLGQTYEQYF. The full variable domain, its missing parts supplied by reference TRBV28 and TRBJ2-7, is DVKVTQSSRYLVKRTGEKVFLECVQDMDHENMFWYRQDPGLGLRLIYFSYDVKMKEKGDIPEGYSVSREKKERFSLILESASTNQTSMYLCASSLLGQTYEQYFGPGTRLTVT.

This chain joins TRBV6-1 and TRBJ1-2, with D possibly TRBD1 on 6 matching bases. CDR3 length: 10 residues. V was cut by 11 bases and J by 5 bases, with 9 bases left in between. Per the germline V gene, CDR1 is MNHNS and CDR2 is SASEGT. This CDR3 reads CAVRGYGYTF. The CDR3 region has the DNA TGTGCCGTCAGGGGTTATGGCTACACCTTC.

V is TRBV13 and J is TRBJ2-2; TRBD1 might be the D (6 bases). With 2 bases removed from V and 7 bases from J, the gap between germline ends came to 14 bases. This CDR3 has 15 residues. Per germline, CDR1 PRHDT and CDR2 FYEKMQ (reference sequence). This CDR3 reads CASSLMGAGNGELFF. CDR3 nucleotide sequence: TGTGCCAGCAGCTTAATGGGGGCCGGGAACGGGGAGCTGTTTTTT.

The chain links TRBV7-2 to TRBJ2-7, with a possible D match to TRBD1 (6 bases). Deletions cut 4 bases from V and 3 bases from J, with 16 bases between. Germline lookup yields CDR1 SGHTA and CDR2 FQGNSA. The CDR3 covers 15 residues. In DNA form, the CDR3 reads TGTGCCAGCAGCTCTCAATGGCGACAGGACTACGAGCAGTACTTC. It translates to CASSSQWRQDYEQYF.

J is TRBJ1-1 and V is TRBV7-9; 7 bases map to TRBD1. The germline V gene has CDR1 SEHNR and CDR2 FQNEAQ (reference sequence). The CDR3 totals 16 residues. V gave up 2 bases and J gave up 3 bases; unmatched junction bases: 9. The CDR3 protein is CASSLPPRQGDTEAFF. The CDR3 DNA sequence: TGTGCCAGCAGCTTACCGCCCCGGCAGGGGGACACTGAAGCTTTCTTT. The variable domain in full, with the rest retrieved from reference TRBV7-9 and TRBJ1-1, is DTGVSQNPRHKITKRGQNVTFRCDPISEHNRLYWYRQTLGQGPEFLTYFQNEAQLEKSRLLSDRFSAERPKGSFSTLEIQRTEQGDSAMYLCASSLPPRQGDTEAFFGQGTRLTVV.

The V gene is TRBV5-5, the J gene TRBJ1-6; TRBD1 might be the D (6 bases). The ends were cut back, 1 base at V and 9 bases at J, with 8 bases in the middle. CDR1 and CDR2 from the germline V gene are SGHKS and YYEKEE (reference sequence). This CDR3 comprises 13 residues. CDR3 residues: CASSLTGRSPLHF. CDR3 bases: TGTGCCAGCAGCTTGACAGGGCGTTCACCCCTCCACTTT.

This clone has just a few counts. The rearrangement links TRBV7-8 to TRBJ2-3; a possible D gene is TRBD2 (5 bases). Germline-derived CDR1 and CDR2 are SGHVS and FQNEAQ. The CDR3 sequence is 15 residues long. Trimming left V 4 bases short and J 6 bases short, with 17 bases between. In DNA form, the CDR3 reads TGTGCCAGCAGCTACATCGGACTTACTTTGGATACGCAGTATTTT. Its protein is CASSYIGLTLDTQYF.